This T cell receptor beta chain was recorded in a study of T cell responses to AZD1222 COVID-19 vaccine. Between the trimmed V and J ends, which lost 0 bases and 0 bases, there was a span of 18 bases. Germline V gene data show CDR1 as LGHNA and CDR2 as YNFKEQ. The CDR3 is 18 residues long. Libraries were prepared by immunoSEQ multiplex PCR; TCRdb keeps only in-frame clonotypes and omits some of them. Found here are 120,000 to 150,000 clones, around 93% of them singletons; the top ten hold roughly 4.9%. As to this clone: The antigen remains undetermined.

Findings and limits, study-wide: Mostly white British, mostly female donors; authors suggested clonal diversity may be underestimated.

The material sequenced was peripheral blood, taken on day 0 of AZD1222 vaccination. The sequence came from an adult in good health. The rearrangement uses TRBV4-2 and TRBJ2-7, with D perhaps TRBD2 (6 bases). CDR3 DNA: TGTGCCAGCAGCCAAGATCTAGCCGGGACTTTAAACTCCTACGAGCAGTACTTC. Its protein is CASSQDLAGTLNSYEQYF.